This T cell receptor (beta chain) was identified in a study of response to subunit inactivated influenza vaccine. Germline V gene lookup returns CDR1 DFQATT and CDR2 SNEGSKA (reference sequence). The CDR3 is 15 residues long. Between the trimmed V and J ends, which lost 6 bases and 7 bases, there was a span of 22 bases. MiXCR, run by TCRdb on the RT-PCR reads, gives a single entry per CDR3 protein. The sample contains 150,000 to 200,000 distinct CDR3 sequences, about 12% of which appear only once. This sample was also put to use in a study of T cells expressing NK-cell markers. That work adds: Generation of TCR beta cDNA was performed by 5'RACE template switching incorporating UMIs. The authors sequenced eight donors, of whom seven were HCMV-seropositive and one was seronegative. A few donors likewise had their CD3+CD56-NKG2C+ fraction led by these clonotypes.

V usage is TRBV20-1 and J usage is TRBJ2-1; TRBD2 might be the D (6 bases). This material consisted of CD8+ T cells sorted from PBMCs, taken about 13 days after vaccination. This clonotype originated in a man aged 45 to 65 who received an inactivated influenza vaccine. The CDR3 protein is CSATRDLESQNEQFF. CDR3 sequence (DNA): TGCAGTGCAACCCGGGACTTGGAGTCCCAGAATGAGCAGTTCTTC.